Following are 19 T cell receptor beta chains from one sample sequenced in a study of blood T cell repertoires in COVID-19 (dated by TCRdb to about 2020). Library generation was performed with the immunoSEQ multiplex PCR assay. Entries here come from immuneACCESS through TCRdb and include only in-frame sequences with V and J called. Some clones fail to appear in such tables; in the studies checked, an unresolved V gene covers under half of the shortfall, and the cause of the remainder is unknown. The table for this sample lists about 220,000 clones; approximately 82% of them were counted only once. About 3.6% of the sample is held by the ten biggest clonotypes. The sequenced material came from peripheral blood. The receptors originated from an elderly woman with acute or convalescent COVID-19.

The rearrangement uses TRBV6-2 or TRBV6-3 and TRBJ1-5, with a possible D match to TRBD1 (6 bases). The CDR3 loop spans 15 amino acids. V lost 6 bases, J lost 4 bases, and 16 bases lay in between. Per the germline V gene, CDR1 is MNHEY and CDR2 is SVGEGT. CDR3 nucleotide sequence: TGTGCCAGCAGATACGGGACACAAAAAAATCAGCCCCAGCATTTT. It yields the protein CASRYGTQKNQPQHF.

J is TRBJ2-7 and V is TRBV7-2, with D possibly TRBD2 on 5 matching bases. There are 14 residues in the CDR3. Looked up from germline, CDR1 is SGHTA and CDR2 is FQGNSA. Trimming cost V 2 bases and J 1 base, with 9 bases left between them. The CDR3 sequence is CASSLRDFSYEQYF. Here the CDR3 DNA reads TGTGCCAGCAGCTTACGGGATTTTTCCTACGAGCAGTACTTC.

The chain recombines TRBV7-2 with TRBJ1-1; D uncertain. Trimming pared 7 bases from V and 2 bases from J, leaving 5 bases between. Germline CDR1 is SGHTA and CDR2 is FQGNSA. The length of the CDR3 is 11 residues. CDR3 sequence: CASTQNTEAFF. CDR3 nucleotides: TGTGCCAGCACCCAAAACACTGAAGCTTTCTTT.

The chain uses TRBV5-4 and TRBJ1-1, with 9 positions matching TRBD1. CDR1 is SGHNT, CDR2 YYREEE, per germline (reference sequence). V shed 4 bases and J 5 bases; nucleotides not matched to a gene: 3. The CDR3 contains 13 residues. The CDR3 region is CASSGTGRTEAFF. Written as DNA, the CDR3 is TGTGCCAGCAGCGGGACAGGGCGGACTGAAGCTTTCTTT.

This clone turned up a few times. This chain links TRBV3-1 (or the pseudogene TRBV3-2) with TRBJ1-1, with D hard to call. V lost 4 bases and J lost 1, with 13 bases in between. CDR1 is LGHDT, CDR2 YNNKEL, per germline (reference sequence). There are 15 residues in the CDR3. Written as DNA, the CDR3 is TGTGCCAGCAGCCTTAGCTTAACCAGGAACACTGAAGCTTTCTTT. It yields the protein CASSLSLTRNTEAFF.

The table lists this clone with a few counts. The rearrangement joins TRBV5-5 to TRBJ2-2, with unresolved D. CDR1 is SGHKS and CDR2 is YYEKEE in the germline V gene (reference sequence). V lost 2 bases and J 1 base, leaving 9 bases between the germline ends. The CDR3 extends over 15 amino acids. The CDR3 loop is CASSLELLNTGELFF. The CDR3 nucleotides are TGTGCCAGCAGCTTAGAGCTTTTGAACACCGGGGAGCTGTTTTTT.

The V and J genes are TRBV6-2 or TRBV6-3 and TRBJ1-1; D uncertain. CDR3 length: 15 residues. The V and J ends lost 4 bases and 4 bases respectively, with 16 bases between them. Germline V gene sequence: CDR1 MNHEY, CDR2 SVGEGT. The CDR3: CASSLVGGVGTEAFF. CDR3 in DNA: TGTGCCAGCAGTTTGGTAGGCGGCGTAGGCACTGAAGCTTTCTTT.

J is TRBJ2-3 and V is TRBV24-1; possible D gene TRBD2, 7 bases. Trimming took off 3 bases at V and 4 bases at J, with 19 bases between the two ends. CDR1 and CDR2 (germline): KGHDR, SFDVKD. The CDR3 consists of 17 residues. The CDR3, as DNA: TGTGCCACCAGTGATGATACTCTCGGGGGGCAATCAGATACGCAGTATTTT. It codes for CATSDDTLGGQSDTQYF.

The chain combines TRBV7-2 with TRBJ1-1; D is unclear. Germline V lookup: CDR1 SGHTA, CDR2 FQGNSA. Trimming stripped 0 bases from V and 5 bases from J, with 16 bases between. The length of the CDR3 is 16 residues. CDR3 amino acids: CASSLASILGGTEAFF. For the CDR3, the DNA is TGTGCCAGCAGCTTAGCCTCCATCCTCGGAGGGACTGAAGCTTTCTTT. The full variable domain, its missing parts supplied by reference TRBV7-2 and TRBJ1-1, is GAGVSQSPSNKVTEKGKDVELRCDPISGHTALYWYRQSLGQGLEFLIYFQGNSAPDKSGLPSDRFSAERTGGSVSTLTIQRTQQEDSAVYLCASSLASILGGTEAFFGQGTRLTVV.

The chain joins TRBV7-2 to TRBJ1-4, with 8 nucleotides matching TRBD1. Germline assignment: CDR1 SGHTA and CDR2 FQGNSA. The CDR3 length is 15 residues. V trimming: 4 bases; J trimming: 12 bases; junction bases outside the gene matches: 13. As DNA, the CDR3 is TGTGCCAGCAGCTCGTTTACAGGGGGTTCATCTCAACTGTTTTTT. Protein: CASSSFTGGSSQLFF.

The gene calls are TRBV5-1 and TRBJ1-2; D is perhaps TRBD1 (6 bases). Germline CDR1 and CDR2: SGHRS and YFSETQ. V was shortened by 0 bases and J by 4 bases, with 16 bases between the two germline ends. This CDR3 is built from 16 residues. CDR3 nucleotide sequence: TGCGCCAGCAGCTTGGTTTCCCGGCAGGGGAGCTATGGCTACACCTTC. Protein product: CASSLVSRQGSYGYTF.

The rearrangement links TRBV5-1 to TRBJ1-6, with D uncertain. There are 17 residues in the CDR3. V gave up 0 bases and J gave up 0 bases, with 10 bases separating them. Germline assignment: CDR1 SGHRS and CDR2 YFSETQ. CDR3 amino acids: CASSLDPGSSYNSPLHF. Here the CDR3 DNA reads TGCGCCAGCAGCTTGGATCCGGGAAGCTCCTATAATTCACCCCTCCACTTT.

The chain couples TRBV5-1 to TRBJ2-2, with 10 bases matching TRBD2. Germline lookup yields CDR1 SGHRS and CDR2 YFSETQ. V shed 2 bases, J shed 3 bases, and the junction held 4 bases outside the gene matches. CDR3 length: 16 amino acids. CDR3 in DNA: TGCGCCAGCAGCTTTCTAGCGGGGGAATACACCGGGGAGCTGTTTTTT. Encoded protein: CASSFLAGEYTGELFF.

The gene calls are TRBV3-1 (or the pseudogene TRBV3-2) and TRBJ2-1; 10 positions match TRBD2. CDR3 size: 21 residues. Germline CDR1 is LGHDT and CDR2 is YNNKEL (reference sequence). V shed 0 bases, J shed 4 bases, and the junction held 18 bases outside the gene matches. CDR3 sequence reads: CASSQDLSGGSLDRGYNEQFF. The CDR3 coding sequence is TGTGCCAGCAGCCAAGACCTTAGCGGGGGGTCGTTGGATAGGGGATACAATGAGCAGTTCTTC.

The rearrangement uses TRBV4-2 and TRBJ1-2; a weak D match, TRBD1 (5 bases). Trimming removed 5 bases at V and 7 bases at J, with 11 bases between. This CDR3 has 12 amino acids. Germline lookup yields CDR1 LGHNA and CDR2 YNFKEQ. CDR3 coding DNA: TGTGCCAGCAGCTTTAGCAGGGTTGGCTACACCTTC. Translation gives CASSFSRVGYTF.

The rearrangement links TRBV19 to TRBJ1-1; 7 positions agree with TRBD1. J was trimmed by 0 bases and V by 6 bases; bases with no gene match: 10. Germline V lookup: CDR1 LNHDA, CDR2 SQIVND (reference sequence). The CDR3 length is 16 residues. CDR3 sequence reads: CASRTDRAGVNTEAFF. The CDR3 bases are TGTGCCAGTAGGACCGACAGGGCCGGGGTGAACACTGAAGCTTTCTTT.

This clone was observed once. This chain uses TRBV3-1 (or the pseudogene TRBV3-2) with TRBJ1-5, with unresolved D. V lost 3 bases and J 12 bases, leaving 12 bases between the germline ends. Germline V CDR1 and CDR2: LGHDT, YNNKEL (reference sequence). The CDR3 is made up of 12 amino acids. The CDR3 bases are TGTGCCAGCAGCCAGGGCGTCGGCTACCAGCATTTT. Its protein is CASSQGVGYQHF.

This clone came up once. This chain connects TRBV7-9 to TRBJ1-1; 9 bases map to TRBD1. CDR3 length equals 15 residues. Trimming took 5 bases from V and 4 from J; bases not matched to a gene: 8. Germline V lookup: CDR1 SEHNR, CDR2 FQNEAQ (reference sequence). The CDR3 DNA sequence: TGTGCCAGCAGCGGGATACAGGGGGCTCGCACTGAAGCTTTCTTT. Amino acids: CASSGIQGARTEAFF.

This chain joins TRBV2 and TRBJ1-6, with a tentative D call TRBD1 (6 bases). This CDR3 region has 14 residues. With 4 bases removed from V and 14 bases from J, the gap between germline ends came to 18 bases. Germline V gene lookup returns CDR1 SNHLY and CDR2 FYNNEI. The DNA of the CDR3 is TGTGCCAGCAGTGGTCGGGCAGGGGCCCAGGCCCTCCACTTT. As protein: CASSGRAGAQALHF.